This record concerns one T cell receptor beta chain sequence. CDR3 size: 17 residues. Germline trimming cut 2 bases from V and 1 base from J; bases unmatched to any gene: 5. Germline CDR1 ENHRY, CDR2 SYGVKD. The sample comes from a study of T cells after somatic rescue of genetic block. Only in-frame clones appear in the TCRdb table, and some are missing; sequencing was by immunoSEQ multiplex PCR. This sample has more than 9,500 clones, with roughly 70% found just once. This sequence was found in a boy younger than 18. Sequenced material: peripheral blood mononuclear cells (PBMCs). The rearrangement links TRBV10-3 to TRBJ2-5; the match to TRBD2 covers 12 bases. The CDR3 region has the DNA TGTGCCATCAGTGAGAGGGGGACTAGCGGGTTCCAAGAGACCCAGTACTTC. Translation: CAISERGTSGFQETQYF.